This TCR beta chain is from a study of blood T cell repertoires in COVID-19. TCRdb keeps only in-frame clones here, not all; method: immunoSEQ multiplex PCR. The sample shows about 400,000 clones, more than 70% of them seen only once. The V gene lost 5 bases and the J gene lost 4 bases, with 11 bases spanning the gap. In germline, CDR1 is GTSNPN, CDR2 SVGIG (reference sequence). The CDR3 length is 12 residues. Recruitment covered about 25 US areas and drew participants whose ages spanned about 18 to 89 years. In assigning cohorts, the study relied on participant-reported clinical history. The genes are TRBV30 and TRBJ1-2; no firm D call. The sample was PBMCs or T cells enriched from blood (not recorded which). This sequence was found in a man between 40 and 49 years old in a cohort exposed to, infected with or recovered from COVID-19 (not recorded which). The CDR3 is CAWGRYGYGYTF. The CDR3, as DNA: TGTGCCTGGGGACGGTACGGCTATGGCTACACCTTC.